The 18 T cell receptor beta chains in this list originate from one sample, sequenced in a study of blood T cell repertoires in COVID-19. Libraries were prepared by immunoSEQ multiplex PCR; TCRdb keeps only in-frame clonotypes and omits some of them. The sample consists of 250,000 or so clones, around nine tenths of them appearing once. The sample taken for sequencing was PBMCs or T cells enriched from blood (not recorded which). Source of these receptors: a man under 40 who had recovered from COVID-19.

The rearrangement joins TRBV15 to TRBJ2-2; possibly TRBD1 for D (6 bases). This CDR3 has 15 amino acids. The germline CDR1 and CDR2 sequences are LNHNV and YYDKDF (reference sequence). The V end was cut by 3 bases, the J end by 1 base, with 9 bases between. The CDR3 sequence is CATSRGHMNTGELFF. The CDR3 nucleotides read TGTGCCACCAGCAGGGGACACATGAACACCGGGGAGCTGTTTTTT.

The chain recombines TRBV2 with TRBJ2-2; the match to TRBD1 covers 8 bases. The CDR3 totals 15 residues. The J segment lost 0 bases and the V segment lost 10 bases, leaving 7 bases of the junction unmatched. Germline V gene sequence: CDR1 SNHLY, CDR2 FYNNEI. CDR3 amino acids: CATKLDRANTGELFF. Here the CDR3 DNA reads TGTGCCACGAAACTGGACAGGGCGAACACCGGGGAGCTGTTTTTT.

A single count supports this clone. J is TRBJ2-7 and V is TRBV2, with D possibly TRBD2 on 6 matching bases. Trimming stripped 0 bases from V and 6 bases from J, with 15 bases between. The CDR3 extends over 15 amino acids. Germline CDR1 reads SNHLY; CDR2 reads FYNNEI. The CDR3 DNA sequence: TGTGCCAGCAGTGAAGCGCATGGCGGGGCCCGCGAGCAGTACTTC. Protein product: CASSEAHGGAREQYF. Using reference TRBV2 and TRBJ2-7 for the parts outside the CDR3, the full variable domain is EPEVTQTPSHQVTQMGQEVILRCVPISNHLYFYWYRQILGQKVEFLVSFYNNEISEKSEIFDDQFSVERPDGSNFTLKIRSTKLEDSAMYFCASSEAHGGAREQYFGPGTRLTVT.

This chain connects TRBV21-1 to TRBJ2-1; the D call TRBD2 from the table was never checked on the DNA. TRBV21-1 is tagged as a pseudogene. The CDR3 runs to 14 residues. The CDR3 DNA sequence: TGTGCCAGCAGCAAGGACTCCCGGAGTTATGAGCAGTTCTTC. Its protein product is CASSKDSRSYEQFF.

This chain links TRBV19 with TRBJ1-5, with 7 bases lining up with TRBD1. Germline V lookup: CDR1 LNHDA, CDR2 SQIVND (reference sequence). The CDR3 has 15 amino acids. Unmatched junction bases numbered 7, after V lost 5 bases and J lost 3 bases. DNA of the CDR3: TGTGCCAGTAGTTCTCGGACAGGCCTCAATCAGCCCCAGCATTTT. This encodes CASSSRTGLNQPQHF.

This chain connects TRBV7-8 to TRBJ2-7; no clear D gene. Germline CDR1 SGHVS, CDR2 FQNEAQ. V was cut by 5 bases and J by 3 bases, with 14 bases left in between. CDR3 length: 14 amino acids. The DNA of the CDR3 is TGTGCCAGCAGCCTCCCGGGTCCTATCTACGAGCAGTACTTC. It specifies CASSLPGPIYEQYF.

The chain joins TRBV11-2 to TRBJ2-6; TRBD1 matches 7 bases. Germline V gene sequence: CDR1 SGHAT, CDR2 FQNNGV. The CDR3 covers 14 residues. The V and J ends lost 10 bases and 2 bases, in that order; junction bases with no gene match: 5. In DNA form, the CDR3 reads TGTGCCACTCCGAGGGGGCCTGGGGCCAACGTCCTGACTTTC. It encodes CATPRGPGANVLTF.

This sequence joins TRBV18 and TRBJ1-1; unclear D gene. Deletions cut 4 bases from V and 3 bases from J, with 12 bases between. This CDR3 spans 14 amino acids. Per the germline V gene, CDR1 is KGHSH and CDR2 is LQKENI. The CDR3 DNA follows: TGTGCCAGCTCACAAGAAACAGATTACACTGAAGCTTTCTTT. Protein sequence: CASSQETDYTEAFF. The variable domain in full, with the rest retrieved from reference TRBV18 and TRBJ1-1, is NAGVMQNPRHLVRRRGQEARLRCSPMKGHSHVYWYRQLPEEGLKFMVYLQKENIIDESGMPKERFSAEFPKEGPSILRIQQVVRGDSAAYFCASSQETDYTEAFFGQGTRLTVV.

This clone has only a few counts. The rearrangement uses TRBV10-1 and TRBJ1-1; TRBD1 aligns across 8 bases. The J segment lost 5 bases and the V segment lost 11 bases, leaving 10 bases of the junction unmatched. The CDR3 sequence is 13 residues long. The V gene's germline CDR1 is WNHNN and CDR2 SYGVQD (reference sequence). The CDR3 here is CASRGTGGTEAFF. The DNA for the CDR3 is TGCGCCTCACGGGGAACAGGGGGAACTGAAGCTTTCTTT.

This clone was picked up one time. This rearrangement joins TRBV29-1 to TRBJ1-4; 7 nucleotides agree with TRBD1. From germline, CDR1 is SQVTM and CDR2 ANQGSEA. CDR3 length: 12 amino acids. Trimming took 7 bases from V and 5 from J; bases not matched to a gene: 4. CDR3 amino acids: CSAGTANEKLFF. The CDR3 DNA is TGCAGCGCTGGGACAGCGAATGAAAAACTGTTTTTT. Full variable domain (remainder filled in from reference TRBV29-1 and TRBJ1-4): SAVISQKPSRDICQRGTSLTIQCQVDSQVTMMFWYRQQPGQSLTLIATANQGSEATYESGFVIDKFPISRPNLTFSTLTVSNMSPEDSSIYLCSAGTANEKLFFGSGTQLSVL.

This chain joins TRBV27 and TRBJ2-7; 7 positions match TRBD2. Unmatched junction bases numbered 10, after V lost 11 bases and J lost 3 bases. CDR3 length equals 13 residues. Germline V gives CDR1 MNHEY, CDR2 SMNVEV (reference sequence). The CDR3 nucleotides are TGTGCCGGACCTCGGGGGGAACACTACGAGCAGTACTTC. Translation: CAGPRGEHYEQYF.

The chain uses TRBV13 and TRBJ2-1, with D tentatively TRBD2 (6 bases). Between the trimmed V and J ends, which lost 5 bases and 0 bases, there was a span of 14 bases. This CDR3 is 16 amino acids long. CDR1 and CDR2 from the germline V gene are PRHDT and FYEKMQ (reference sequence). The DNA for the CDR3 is TGTGCCAGCAGCCTCCGGTTGGGGGGCTCCTACAATGAGCAGTTCTTC. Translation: CASSLRLGGSYNEQFF.

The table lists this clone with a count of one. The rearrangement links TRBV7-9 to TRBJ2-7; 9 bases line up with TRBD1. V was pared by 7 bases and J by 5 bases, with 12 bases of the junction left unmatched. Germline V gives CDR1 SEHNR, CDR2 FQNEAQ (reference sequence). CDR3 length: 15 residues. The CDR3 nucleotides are TGTGCCAGCATCGCTTCGGGGACAGGGCTACACGAGCAGTACTTC. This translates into CASIASGTGLHEQYF.

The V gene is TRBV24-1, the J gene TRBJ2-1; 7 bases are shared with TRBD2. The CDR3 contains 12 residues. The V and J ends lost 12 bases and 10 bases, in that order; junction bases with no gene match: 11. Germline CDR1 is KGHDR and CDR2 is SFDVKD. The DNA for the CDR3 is TGTGCCGCCAAAGGGAGGGGAGGGGAGCAGTTCTTC. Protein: CAAKGRGGEQFF.

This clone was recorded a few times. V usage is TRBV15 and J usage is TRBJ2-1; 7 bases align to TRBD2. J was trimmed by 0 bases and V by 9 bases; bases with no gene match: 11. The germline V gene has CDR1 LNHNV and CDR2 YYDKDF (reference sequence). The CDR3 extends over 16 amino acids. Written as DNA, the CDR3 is TGTGCCACTTCGTGGGAGGGAACGGGCTCCTACAATGAGCAGTTCTTC. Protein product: CATSWEGTGSYNEQFF.

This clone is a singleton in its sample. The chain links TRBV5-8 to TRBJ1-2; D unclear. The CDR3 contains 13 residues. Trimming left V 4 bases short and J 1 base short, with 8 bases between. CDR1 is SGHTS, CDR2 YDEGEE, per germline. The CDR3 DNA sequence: TGTGCCAGCAGCCGCGGTATTAACTATGGCTACACCTTC. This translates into CASSRGINYGYTF.

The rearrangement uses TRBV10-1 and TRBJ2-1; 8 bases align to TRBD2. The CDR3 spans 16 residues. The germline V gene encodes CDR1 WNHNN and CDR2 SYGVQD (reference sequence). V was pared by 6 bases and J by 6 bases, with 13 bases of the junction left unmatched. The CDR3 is CASSDFSGTRGNEQFF. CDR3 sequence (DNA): TGCGCCAGCAGCGATTTTTCCGGGACTAGAGGCAATGAGCAGTTCTTC.

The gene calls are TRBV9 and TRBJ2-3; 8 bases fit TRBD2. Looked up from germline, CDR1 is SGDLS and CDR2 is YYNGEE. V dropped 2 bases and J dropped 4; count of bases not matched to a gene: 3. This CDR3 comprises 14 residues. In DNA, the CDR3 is TGTGCCAGCAGCGTGACTAGCGTGGCAGATACGCAGTATTTT. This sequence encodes CASSVTSVADTQYF.